This T cell receptor beta chain was documented in a study of OX40 agonist ivuxolimab in advanced cancers. This CDR3 region has 13 residues. Per the germline V gene, CDR1 is LGHNA and CDR2 is YSLEER. Between the trimmed V and J ends, which lost 0 bases and 5 bases, there was a span of 5 bases. Sequencing used immunoSEQ multiplex PCR; TCRdb keeps in-frame clones, though not all of them. The data show about 67,000 clones, around 83% seen once. This sequence was found in an adult with an advanced solid tumor such as melanoma, head and neck, liver or kidney cancer. The chain is built from TRBV4-3 and TRBJ1-5, with no clear D. The sample consisted of CD4+ or CD8+ T cells sorted from blood, taken in a trial of the OX40 agonist ivuxolimab. The CDR3 DNA is TGCGCCAGCAGCCAAGATACCCATCAGCCCCAGCATTTT. The encoded protein is CASSQDTHQPQHF.